The 15 T cell receptor beta chains in this list originate from one sample, sequenced in a study of a mutant IDH1 vaccine in newly diagnosed glioma. Stated time point: week 35, safety follow-up. A single vaccine dose contained 300 ug of mutant IDH1 20-mer peptide, and topical imiquimod was used with it. Their antigens remain unidentified. The repertoire was sequenced with immunoSEQ multiplex PCR; TCRdb's copy has only in-frame clones and lacks some. The sample has around 69,000 clones; more than 85% are singletons. The sequencing here drew on PBMCs, taken from a glioma patient whose treatment included an IDH1 peptide vaccine. The receptor set was obtained from a man younger than 45 with glioma.

V gene TRBV21-1 combines with J gene TRBJ1-2. TRBV21-1 represents a pseudogene. This CDR3 contains 14 residues. The CDR3: CASIGSRARYGYTF. The CDR3 DNA reads TGTGCCAGCATCGGGAGTAGGGCGAGGTATGGCTACACCTTC.

This clone was counted once. In nucleotides, the CDR3 is TGTGCCAGCAGGAGACTAGCGGGGGCCCCATACAATGAGCAGTTCTTC. Translated: CASRRLAGAPYNEQFF. V and J are TRBV28 and TRBJ2-1, with 12 bases identical to TRBD2. After removal of 6 bases from V and 4 bases from J, the junction contained 7 bases not matched to a gene. The CDR3 runs to 16 residues. The germline V gene has CDR1 MDHEN and CDR2 SYDVKM. Drawing the rest from reference TRBV28 and TRBJ2-1, the complete variable domain is DVKVTQSSRYLVKRTGEKVFLECVQDMDHENMFWYRQDPGLGLRLIYFSYDVKMKEKGDIPEGYSVSREKKERFSLILESASTNQTSMYLCASRRLAGAPYNEQFFGPGTRLTVL.

This clone appeared a single time. This chain uses TRBV7-2 with TRBJ2-3; weak D call: TRBD2 (5 bases). Germline V CDR1 and CDR2: SGHTA, FQGNSA. The CDR3 has 14 amino acids. With 4 bases removed from V and 4 bases from J, the gap between germline ends came to 12 bases. CDR3 protein: CASSSGIDSDTQYF. CDR3 nucleotide sequence: TGTGCCAGCAGCTCCGGGATAGACTCAGATACGCAGTATTTT.

The CDR3 here is CASRPYGLGDRNQPQHF. The CDR3 DNA is TGTGCAAGTCGCCCATATGGTTTGGGGGATCGCAATCAGCCCCAGCATTTT. V usage is TRBV12-2 and J usage is TRBJ1-5. TRBV12-2 counts as a pseudogene. The CDR3 is 17 amino acids.

The rearrangement links TRBV19 to TRBJ2-4, with D possibly matching TRBD1 (6 bases). V dropped 9 bases and J dropped 6 bases, with 21 bases sitting between them. The CDR3 is 15 residues long. CDR1 is LNHDA and CDR2 is SQIVND in the germline V gene (reference sequence). The DNA of the CDR3 is TGTGCCAGGCCTCAGGGGACCTCTTTTTTAAACATTCAGTACTTC. Protein product: CARPQGTSFLNIQYF.

The CDR3 here is CSVAGVRDGYTF. CDR3 coding DNA: TGCAGCGTAGCAGGGGTGAGAGATGGCTACACCTTC. This chain links TRBV29-1 with TRBJ1-2; D is perhaps TRBD1 (6 bases). V lost 6 bases and J 6 bases, leaving 14 bases between the germline ends. This CDR3 region has 12 residues. Per germline, CDR1 SQVTM and CDR2 ANQGSEA. The full variable domain, rest sourced from reference TRBV29-1 and TRBJ1-2, is SAVISQKPSRDICQRGTSLTIQCQVDSQVTMMFWYRQQPGQSLTLIATANQGSEATYESGFVIDKFPISRPNLTFSTLTVSNMSPEDSSIYLCSVAGVRDGYTFGSGTRLTVV.

The chain is built from TRBV5-6 and TRBJ1-2; D not resolved. Germline CDR1 and CDR2: SGHDT and YYEEEE. Deletions cut 2 bases from V and 10 bases from J, with 15 bases between. The CDR3 consists of 13 residues. The CDR3 here is CASSLAGGEYYTF. The CDR3 DNA follows: TGTGCCAGCAGCTTAGCAGGAGGAGAATACTACACCTTC.

This chain connects TRBV6-1 to TRBJ1-2, with D unclear. The CDR3 length is 13 residues. CDR1 MNHNS and CDR2 SASEGT come from the germline V gene. V lost 2 bases and J 5 bases, leaving 9 bases between the germline ends. CDR3 sequence (DNA): TGTGCCAGCAGTGAACAGGAAATATATGGCTACACCTTC. Translating it yields CASSEQEIYGYTF.

This chain uses TRBV5-1 with TRBJ2-5; tentatively, D is TRBD1 (6 bases). The V and J ends lost 2 bases and 2 bases respectively, with 10 bases between them. This CDR3 has 14 amino acids. The V gene's germline CDR1 is SGHRS and CDR2 YFSETQ. The CDR3 DNA reads TGCGCCAGCAGCTTCCAAGGACAGCAAGAGACCCAGTACTTC. Translated: CASSFQGQQETQYF.

The chain links TRBV14 to TRBJ2-2; 8 bases fit TRBD1. This CDR3 spans 16 amino acids. The germline V gene has CDR1 SGHDN and CDR2 FVKESK. Unmatched junction bases numbered 11, after V lost 5 bases and J lost 6 bases. The CDR3 nucleotides read TGTGCCAGCAGCATTAAGGACAGGGCAATGGCCGGGGAGCTGTTTTTT. Translated: CASSIKDRAMAGELFF.

This clone was seen a single time. The chain uses TRBV10-1 and TRBJ2-6; no clear D gene. There are 13 residues in the CDR3. The V gene lost 11 bases and the J gene lost 0 bases, with 8 bases spanning the gap. Germline V CDR1 and CDR2: WNHNN, SYGVQD (reference sequence). CDR3 sequence (DNA): TGCGCCGACGCGCACTCTGGGGCCAACGTCCTGACTTTC. Its protein product is CADAHSGANVLTF.

This clone was counted a few times. J is TRBJ1-5 and V is TRBV21-1. TRBV21-1 is a documented pseudogene. The CDR3 is 14 residues long. The CDR3 DNA is TGTGCCAGCAGCCCCCGGGGGGGGTTTCAGCCCCAGCATTTT. It codes for CASSPRGGFQPQHF.

The chain recombines TRBV19 with TRBJ1-5; possibly TRBD1 for D (6 bases). The CDR3 has 17 amino acids. Germline V gene lookup returns CDR1 LNHDA and CDR2 SQIVND (reference sequence). The V gene lost 4 bases and the J gene lost 4 bases, with 20 bases spanning the gap. CDR3 protein: CASSTRQDRFGNQPQHF. The CDR3 DNA follows: TGTGCCAGTAGTACTCGACAGGACCGGTTCGGGAATCAGCCCCAGCATTTT.

The chain couples TRBV4-3 to TRBJ1-1, with 7 nucleotides matching TRBD1. CDR1 and CDR2 (germline): LGHNA, YSLEER. V was clipped by 4 bases and J by 1 base; unmatched bases: 6. CDR3 length: 15 residues. Written as DNA, the CDR3 is TGCGCCAGCAGCCGAAGGGGACAGAAGAACACTGAAGCTTTCTTT. Translation: CASSRRGQKNTEAFF.

J is TRBJ1-3 and V is TRBV14; D is perhaps TRBD1 (5 bases). CDR3 length equals 16 residues. CDR1 SGHDN and CDR2 FVKESK come from the germline V gene. Trimming removed 3 bases from V and 0 bases from J, with 12 bases in between. The CDR3 sequence: CASSQRQRGSGNTIYF. CDR3 nucleotide sequence: TGTGCCAGCAGCCAGCGACAGCGAGGCTCTGGAAACACCATATATTTT.